By its share, the clone carrying this T cell receptor beta chain is medium-sized. Its target is not known. This entry is derived from a study of prognosis after radiotherapy for stage I lung cancer. Whole-study context: Enrolled patients were those with stage I non-small cell lung cancer, a group that was recruited between April 2018 and 2019. Tumors proved to be squamous cell carcinoma in about 7 patients and represented adenocarcinoma in fewer than 15. Several developed distant metastases after radiotherapy (median roughly 7 months), and some 14 had no significant progression.

It was by two-round multiplex PCR that TCR beta CDR3 was amplified from genomic DNA. Each TRBV and TRBJ gene had its own primer in the first PCR round. TCRdb redid the calling of the multiplex PCR reads with MiXCR, one entry per CDR3 protein. The sample contains 8,000 to 9,000 distinct CDR3 sequences, over 50% of which appear only once. Germline V CDR1 and CDR2: SQVTM, ANQGSEA. This CDR3 is 15 amino acids long. Trimming left V 3 bases short and J 0 bases short, with 12 bases between. Notes on the study in general: Reportedly, patients with and without metastases differed in TRBV and TRBJ gene usage.

The V and J genes are TRBV29-1 and TRBJ2-1; D not certain. The receptor was derived from a donor at least 50 years old with non-small cell lung cancer. The sequencing used PBMCs, collected before or after stereotactic body radiation therapy (not recorded which). Here the CDR3 reads CSVDRLPSSYNEQFF. The CDR3 bases are TGCAGCGTTGACCGGCTACCTAGCTCCTACAATGAGCAGTTCTTC.